This record looks at one TCR beta chain sequence and its context. Antigen: not known. Healthy donors had no documented immune events, such as infections, while sampled. The sample belongs to a study of identifying expanded T cells in peripheral blood. Findings and caveats of the study: Over approximately two and four weeks, about 15 and 18 clones changed, versus approximately 1.2 between replicates.

Sequencing used immunoSEQ multiplex PCR; TCRdb keeps in-frame clones, though not all of them. The sample includes approximately 110,000 clones, 80% to 90% seen only once; the top ten take roughly 15%. This CDR3 is built from 14 residues. The J segment lost 2 bases and the V segment lost 5 bases, leaving 5 bases of the junction unmatched. Germline V gene data show CDR1 as MDHEN and CDR2 as SYDVKM. Sequenced input: blood. The rearrangement joins TRBV28 to TRBJ2-7; 8 positions agree with TRBD2. The receptor was isolated from a person aged 18-70 years in good health. DNA of the CDR3: TGTGCCAGCAGTGGCGGGGGGACTACCTACGAGCAGTACTTC. Translation gives CASSGGGTTYEQYF.